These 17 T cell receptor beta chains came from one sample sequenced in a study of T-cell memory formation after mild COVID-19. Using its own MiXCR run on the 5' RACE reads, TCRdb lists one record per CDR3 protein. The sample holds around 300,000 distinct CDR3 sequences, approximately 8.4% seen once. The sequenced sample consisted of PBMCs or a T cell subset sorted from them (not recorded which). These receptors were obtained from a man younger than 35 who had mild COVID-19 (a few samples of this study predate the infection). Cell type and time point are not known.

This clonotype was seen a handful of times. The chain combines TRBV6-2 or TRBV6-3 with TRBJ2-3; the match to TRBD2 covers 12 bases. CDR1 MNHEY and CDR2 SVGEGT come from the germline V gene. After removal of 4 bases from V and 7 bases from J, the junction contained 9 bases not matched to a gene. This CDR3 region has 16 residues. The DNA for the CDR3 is TGTGCCAGCAGTTCCCCTAGCGGGGGGGCCGTCTATACGCAGTATTTT. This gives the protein CASSSPSGGAVYTQYF.

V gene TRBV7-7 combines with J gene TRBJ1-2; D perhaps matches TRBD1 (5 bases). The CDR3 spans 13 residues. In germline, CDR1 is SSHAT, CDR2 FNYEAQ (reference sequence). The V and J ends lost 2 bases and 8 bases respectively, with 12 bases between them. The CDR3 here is CASSLRQGEGYTF. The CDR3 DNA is TGTGCCAGCAGCTTACGGCAGGGAGAAGGCTACACCTTC.

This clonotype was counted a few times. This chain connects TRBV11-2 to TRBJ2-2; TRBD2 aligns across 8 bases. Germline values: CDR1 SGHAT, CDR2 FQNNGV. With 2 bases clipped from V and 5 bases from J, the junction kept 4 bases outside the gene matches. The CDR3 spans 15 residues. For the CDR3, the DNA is TGTGCCAGCAGCTTACGGCGGGGGGCTACCGGGGAGCTGTTTTTT. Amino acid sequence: CASSLRRGATGELFF.

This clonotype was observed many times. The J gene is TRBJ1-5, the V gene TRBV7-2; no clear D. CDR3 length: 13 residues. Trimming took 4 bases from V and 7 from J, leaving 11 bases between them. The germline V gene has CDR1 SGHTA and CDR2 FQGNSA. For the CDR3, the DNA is TGTGCCAGCAGCTCCGGACGGGAACAGCCCCAGCATTTT. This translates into CASSSGREQPQHF. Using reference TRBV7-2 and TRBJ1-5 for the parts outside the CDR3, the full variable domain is GAGVSQSPSNKVTEKGKDVELRCDPISGHTALYWYRQSLGQGLEFLIYFQGNSAPDKSGLPSDRFSAERTGGSVSTLTIQRTQQEDSAVYLCASSSGREQPQHFGDGTRLSIL.

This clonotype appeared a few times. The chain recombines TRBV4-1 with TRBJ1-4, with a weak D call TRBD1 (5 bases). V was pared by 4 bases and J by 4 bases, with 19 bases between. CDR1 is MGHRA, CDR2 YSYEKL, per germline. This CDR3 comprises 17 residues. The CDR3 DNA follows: TGCGCCAGCAGCCTAGCAGGGACCGCGGGTATTAATGAAAAACTGTTTTTT. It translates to CASSLAGTAGINEKLFF.

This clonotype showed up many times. CDR3 DNA sequence: TGCAGTGCTAGCAGGGTGGTGGAGACCCAGTACTTC. Its protein product is CSASRVVETQYF. This chain links TRBV20-1 with TRBJ2-5, with D possibly TRBD1 on 5 matching bases. V lost 3 bases to trimming and J lost 5 bases, with 10 bases between them. The CDR3 runs 12 residues. CDR1 and CDR2 from the germline V gene are DFQATT and SNEGSKA (reference sequence).

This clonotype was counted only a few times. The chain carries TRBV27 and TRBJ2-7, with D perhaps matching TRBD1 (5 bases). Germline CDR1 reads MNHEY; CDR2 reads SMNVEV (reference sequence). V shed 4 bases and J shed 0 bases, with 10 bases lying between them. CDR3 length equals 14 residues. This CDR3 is CASSYRPSSYEQYV. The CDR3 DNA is TGTGCCAGCAGTTACAGGCCGAGCTCCTACGAGCAGTACGTC.

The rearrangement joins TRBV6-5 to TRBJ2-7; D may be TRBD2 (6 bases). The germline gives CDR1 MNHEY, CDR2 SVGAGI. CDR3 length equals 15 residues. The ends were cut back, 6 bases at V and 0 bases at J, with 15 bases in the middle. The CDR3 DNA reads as TGTGCCAGCAGCCCGCGGGGAGCAACCTCCTACGAGCAGTACTTC. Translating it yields CASSPRGATSYEQYF.

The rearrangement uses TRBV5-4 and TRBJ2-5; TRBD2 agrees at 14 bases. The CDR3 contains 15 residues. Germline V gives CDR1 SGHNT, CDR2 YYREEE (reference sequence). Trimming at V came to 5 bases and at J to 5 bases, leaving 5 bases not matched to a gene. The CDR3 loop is CASRATSGGVETQYF. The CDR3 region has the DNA TGTGCCAGCAGGGCGACTAGCGGGGGGGTTGAGACCCAGTACTTC. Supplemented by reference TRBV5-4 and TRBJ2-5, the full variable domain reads ETGVTQSPTHLIKTRGQQVTLRCSSQSGHNTVSWYQQALGQGPQFIFQYYREEENGRGNFPPRFSGLQFPNYSSELNVNALELDDSALYLCASRATSGGVETQYFGPGTRLLVL.

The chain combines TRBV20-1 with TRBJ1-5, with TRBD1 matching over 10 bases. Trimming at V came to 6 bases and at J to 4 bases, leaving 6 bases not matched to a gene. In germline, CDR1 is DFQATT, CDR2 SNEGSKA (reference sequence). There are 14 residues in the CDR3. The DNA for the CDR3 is TGCAGTGCCTATCAGGGACAGGGGAATCAGCCCCAGCATTTT. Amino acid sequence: CSAYQGQGNQPQHF.

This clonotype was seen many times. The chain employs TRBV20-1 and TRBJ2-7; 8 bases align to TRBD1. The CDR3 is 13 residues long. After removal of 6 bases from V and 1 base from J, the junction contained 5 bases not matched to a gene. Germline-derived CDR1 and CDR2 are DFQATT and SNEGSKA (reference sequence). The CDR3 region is CSAWTGKSYEQYF. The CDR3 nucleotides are TGCAGTGCCTGGACAGGGAAGTCCTACGAGCAGTACTTC.

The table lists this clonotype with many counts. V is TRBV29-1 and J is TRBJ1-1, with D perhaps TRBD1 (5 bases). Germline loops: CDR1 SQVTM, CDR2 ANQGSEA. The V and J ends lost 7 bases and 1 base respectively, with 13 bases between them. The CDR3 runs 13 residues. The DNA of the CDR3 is TGCAGCGCTCGGACACTTACGAACACTGAAGCTTTCTTT. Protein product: CSARTLTNTEAFF.

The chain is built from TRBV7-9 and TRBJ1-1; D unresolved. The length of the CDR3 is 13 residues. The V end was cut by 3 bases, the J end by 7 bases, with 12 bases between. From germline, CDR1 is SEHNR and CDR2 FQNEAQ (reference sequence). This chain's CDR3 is CASSFYQESEAFF. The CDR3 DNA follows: TGTGCCAGCAGCTTCTATCAGGAAAGTGAAGCTTTCTTT.

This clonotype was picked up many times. CDR3 amino acids: CASSRDRGYEQYV. DNA for the CDR3: TGTGCCAGCAGCAGGGACAGGGGATACGAGCAGTACGTC. This chain joins TRBV6-5 and TRBJ2-7; 10 bases line up with TRBD1. The V segment lost 6 bases and the J segment 4 bases; nucleotides outside the gene matches: 3. CDR1 is MNHEY and CDR2 is SVGAGI in the germline V gene. CDR3 length equals 13 residues.

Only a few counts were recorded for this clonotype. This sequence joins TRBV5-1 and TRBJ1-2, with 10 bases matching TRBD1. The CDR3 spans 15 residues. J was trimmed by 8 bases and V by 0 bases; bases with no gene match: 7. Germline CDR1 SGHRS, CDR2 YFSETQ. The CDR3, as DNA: TGCGCCAGCAGCTTGGGGGACAGGGGACGGCGGGGCTACACCTTC. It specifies CASSLGDRGRRGYTF. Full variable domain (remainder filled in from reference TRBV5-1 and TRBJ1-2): KAGVTQTPRYLIKTRGQQVTLSCSPISGHRSVSWYQQTPGQGLQFLFEYFSETQRNKGNFPGRFSGRQFSNSRSEMNVSTLELGDSALYLCASSLGDRGRRGYTFGSGTRLTVV.

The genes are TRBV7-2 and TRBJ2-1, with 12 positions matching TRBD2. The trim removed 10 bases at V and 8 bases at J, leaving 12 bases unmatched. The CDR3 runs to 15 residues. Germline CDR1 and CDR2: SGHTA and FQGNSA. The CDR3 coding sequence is TGTGCCACCACAAAGACTAGCGGGGGATGGGATGAGCAGTTCTTC. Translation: CATTKTSGGWDEQFF.

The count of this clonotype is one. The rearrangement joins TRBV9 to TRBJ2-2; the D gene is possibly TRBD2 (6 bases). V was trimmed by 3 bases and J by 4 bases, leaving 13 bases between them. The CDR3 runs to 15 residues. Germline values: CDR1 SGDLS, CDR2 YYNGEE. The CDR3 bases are TGTGCCAGCAGCGCTGACGGGACTGCCACCGGGGAGCTGTTTTTT. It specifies CASSADGTATGELFF.